The 14 T cell receptor beta chains below come from one sample, sequenced in a study of blood T cell repertoires in COVID-19 (dated by TCRdb to 2020 to 2021). To prepare the library, the immunoSEQ multiplex PCR assay was applied. TCRdb took over this immuneACCESS table, retaining in-frame rearrangements with V and J assigned. Such tables are incomplete; in checked studies, under half of the missing clones stem from an unresolved V gene, and the remainder is unexplained. In all, the sample holds tens of thousands of clones, and 80% of those were seen once. Around 19% of the sample goes to the ten largest clones. The sequenced sample consisted of peripheral blood. The receptors were gathered from a human donor in a cohort sampled during active COVID-19.

V gene TRBV5-6 combines with J gene TRBJ2-7, with D possibly matching TRBD2 (6 bases). The germline V and J ends were trimmed by 0 bases and 5 bases, with 6 bases remaining between them. The CDR3 is 12 residues long. Germline CDR1 and CDR2: SGHDT and YYEEEE. The CDR3 protein is CASSLGRDEQYF. The CDR3 bases are TGTGCCAGCAGCTTGGGGAGGGACGAGCAGTACTTC.

This chain connects TRBV12-3 or TRBV12-4 to TRBJ2-2; the D gene is possibly TRBD2 (5 bases). The CDR3 is 12 amino acids. Trimming removed 7 bases at V and 4 bases at J, with 7 bases between. The CDR3 region is CASIEGTGELFF. The CDR3 region has the DNA TGTGCCAGCATAGAGGGCACCGGGGAGCTGTTTTTT.

The genes are TRBV28 and TRBJ2-7, with D maybe TRBD2 (5 bases). Germline CDR1 MDHEN, CDR2 SYDVKM. The CDR3 extends over 15 amino acids. V lost 6 bases to trimming and J lost 3 bases, with 18 bases between them. CDR3 DNA: TGTGCCAGCAGCGGGGTGGACTTTAACGGCTACGAGCAGTACTTC. It encodes CASSGVDFNGYEQYF.

The genes are TRBV18 and TRBJ2-5, with TRBD2 as a possible D gene (5 bases). Deletions cut 6 bases from V and 4 bases from J, with 15 bases between. Germline CDR1 and CDR2: KGHSH and LQKENI. The CDR3 contains 14 residues. CDR3 bases: TGTGCCAGCTCCCTTCACCCAGGAGGAGAGACCCAGTACTTC. The encoded protein is CASSLHPGGETQYF.

V and J are TRBV19 and TRBJ1-6; possible D gene TRBD1, 5 bases. The CDR3 is 14 amino acids. CDR1 and CDR2 (germline): LNHDA, SQIVND (reference sequence). Trimming pared 7 bases from V and 7 bases from J, leaving 14 bases between. The CDR3 region is CASKIGGSNSPLHF. CDR3 coding DNA: TGTGCCAGTAAAATCGGGGGATCGAATTCACCCCTCCACTTT.

The V call is TRBV11-2, the J call TRBJ2-5; 10 bases align to TRBD2. Losses at the gene ends were 5 bases for V and 5 bases for J; bases not matched to a gene: 11. Germline values: CDR1 SGHAT, CDR2 FQNNGV. This CDR3 has 16 residues. The CDR3 coding sequence is TGTGCCAGCAGCATATGGACTAGCGGTGGTAGGGAGACCCAGTACTTC. Residues: CASSIWTSGGRETQYF.

The V call is TRBV9, the J call TRBJ2-1, with D hard to call. Germline lookup yields CDR1 SGDLS and CDR2 YYNGEE. V lost 0 bases and J 8 bases, leaving 3 bases between the germline ends. The CDR3 is made up of 11 amino acids. The CDR3 here is CASSVADEQFF. CDR3 nucleotides: TGTGCCAGCAGCGTAGCGGATGAGCAGTTCTTC.

This clone was seen a handful of times. The gene calls are TRBV12-3 or TRBV12-4 and TRBJ1-4, with no clear D. Trimming removed 5 bases at V and 11 bases at J, with 12 bases between. The CDR3 spans 12 residues. CDR3 sequence reads: CASSKGSGKLFF. CDR3 nucleotides: TGTGCCAGCAGTAAGGGAAGCGGCAAACTGTTTTTT.

The V gene is TRBV12-2, the J gene TRBJ1-5; the table assigns TRBD1, which was not confirmed against the DNA. TRBV12-2 is a pseudogene locus. The CDR3 extends over 15 amino acids. CDR3 in amino acids: CASRFGTGVNQPQHF. In nucleotides, the CDR3 is TGTGCAAGTCGATTCGGGACAGGGGTGAATCAGCCCCAGCATTTT.

The chain recombines TRBV28 with TRBJ2-7, with 8 bases identical to TRBD2. This CDR3 has 14 residues. The V and J ends lost 4 bases and 9 bases, in that order; junction bases with no gene match: 11. Germline CDR1 and CDR2: MDHEN and SYDVKM. In DNA, the CDR3 is TGTGCCAGCAGTTCTAGCGGGTACCTCTTTGGGCAGTACTTC. Its translation is CASSSSGYLFGQYF.

The rearrangement links TRBV5-5 to TRBJ2-6; D not resolved. This CDR3 comprises 15 residues. Germline V gene data show CDR1 as SGHKS and CDR2 as YYEKEE (reference sequence). V was pared by 0 bases and J by 3 bases, with 7 bases between. The CDR3 reads CASSLVLSGANVLTF. The CDR3 coding sequence is TGTGCCAGCAGCTTGGTGCTGAGTGGGGCCAACGTCCTGACTTTC.

The chain is built from TRBV2 and TRBJ1-6; TRBD1 matches at 7 bases. Germline V gene sequence: CDR1 SNHLY, CDR2 FYNNEI. Losses at the gene ends were 6 bases for V and 6 bases for J; bases not matched to a gene: 8. The CDR3 has 15 amino acids. CDR3 protein: CASRTTGTANSPLHF. The CDR3 DNA sequence: TGTGCCAGCAGGACTACCGGGACAGCTAATTCACCCCTCCACTTT.

This CDR3 is CASSQPTSPKQFF. The CDR3 DNA reads TGCGCCAGCAGCCAACCTACTAGCCCGAAGCAGTTCTTC. The V gene is TRBV4-1, the J gene TRBJ2-1, with a weak D call TRBD2 (6 bases). CDR3 length: 13 amino acids. Trimming took off 2 bases at V and 11 bases at J, with 13 bases between the two ends. Germline V gives CDR1 MGHRA, CDR2 YSYEKL.

A few counts support this clone. The rearrangement joins TRBV28 to TRBJ1-1; tentative D call: TRBD1 (5 bases). The germline V and J ends were trimmed by 7 bases and 2 bases, with 14 bases remaining between them. Germline CDR1 is MDHEN and CDR2 is SYDVKM. The CDR3 length is 14 residues. CDR3 residues: CASNLLQGNTEAFF. For the CDR3, the DNA is TGTGCCAGCAATCTACTGCAGGGAAACACTGAAGCTTTCTTT.